The 13 T cell receptor beta chains below were found in one sample sequenced in a study of T cells in women clearing cervical HPV infection. This table comes from immunoSEQ multiplex PCR, and its TCRdb copy is limited to in-frame clones, with some not included. This sample's clone table lists roughly 30,000 clones. Sample: blood buffy coat. The source is a woman aged 18-69 years with a cervical HPV16 infection that either progressed to CIN3+ or cleared (not recorded which).

Worth noting for this clone: The read is 3 residues too short to cover the CDR3 end, so that end is filled in from the germline J gene. This chain connects TRBV5-1 to TRBJ2-3; 8 positions agree with TRBD2. The CDR3 runs to 15 residues. Germline trimming cut 4 bases from V and 4 bases from J; bases unmatched to any gene: 8. Per the germline V gene, CDR1 is SGHRS and CDR2 is YFSETQ. The sequenced CDR3 bases are TGCGCCAGCAGCCCGACGGGGGGGCCGGCAGATACG. This encodes CASSPTGGPADT. The whole CDR3 is CASSPTGGPADTQYF.

Concerning this clone: The read is 3 residues too short to cover the CDR3 end, so that end is filled in from the germline J gene. V and J are TRBV5-1 and TRBJ2-2, with TRBD1 matching over 11 bases. CDR1 SGHRS and CDR2 YFSETQ come from the germline V gene. The CDR3 is 15 amino acids. CDR3 residues: CASSGGTGGDEKLFF. Partial CDR3 DNA: TGCGCCAGCAGCGGGGGGACAGGGGGAGATGAAAAG.

Turning to this clone: The CDR3 end falls 3 residues outside the read, so it is completed with the germline J gene. The rearrangement links TRBV5-1 to TRBJ2-3; 7 nucleotides agree with TRBD1. The V and J ends lost 2 bases and 3 bases, in that order; junction bases with no gene match: 6. Germline CDR1 and CDR2: SGHRS and YFSETQ. There are 15 residues in the CDR3. CDR3 sequence: CASSFERGLTDTQYF. Incomplete CDR3 DNA: TGCGCCAGCAGCTTTGAAAGGGGGCTGACAGATACG. The whole variable domain, remainder taken from reference TRBV5-1 and TRBJ2-3, is KAGVTQTPRYLIKTRGQQVTLSCSPISGHRSVSWYQQTPGQGLQFLFEYFSETQRNKGNFPGRFSGRQFSNSRSEMNVSTLELGDSALYLCASSFERGLTDTQYFGPGTRLTVL.

About this clone itself: The read falls 3 residues short of the CDR3 end, and the missing part is taken from the germline J gene. The V and J genes are TRBV7-3 and TRBJ2-4, with D perhaps TRBD1 (6 bases). The germline V gene has CDR1 SGHTA and CDR2 FQGTGA. This CDR3 is built from 13 residues. The part of the CDR3 DNA that was read is TGTGCCAGCAGCTTAGGACAGAGCTATGGT. Translation gives CASSLGQSYG. The full-length CDR3 reads as CASSLGQSYGQYF.

In the case of this clone: Coverage ceases 3 residues before the CDR3 finishes, and the germline J gene fills in the end. The chain carries TRBV2 and TRBJ2-1; 10 bases fit TRBD2. The CDR3 consists of 18 residues. The ends lost 6 bases at V and 0 bases at J; junction bases unmatched: 11. Germline assignment: CDR1 SNHLY and CDR2 FYNNEI. CDR3 bases read: TGTGCCAGCAGGGGGGTTAGCGGGAGGCGCAGCTCCTACAATGAG. It specifies CASRGVSGRRSSYNE. The whole CDR3 region reads CASRGVSGRRSSYNEQFF.

Notes on this clone: The read comes to an end 3 residues before the CDR3 does, leaving the germline J gene to fill in the end. The chain uses TRBV7-9 and TRBJ1-2; 8 bases line up with TRBD1. The CDR3 consists of 14 residues. From germline, CDR1 is SEHNR and CDR2 FQNEAQ (reference sequence). CDR3 region: CASSSGTGRDDYTF. CDR3 bases read: TGTGCCAGCAGCTCCGGGACAGGCAGGGATGAC.

About this clone: The CDR3 end is not reached by the read, which stops 3 residues before it; the germline J gene fills it in. The chain uses TRBV6-1 and TRBJ2-7; D is possibly TRBD1 (7 bases). V dropped 2 bases and J dropped 2 bases, with 22 bases sitting between them. This CDR3 is 18 amino acids long. Per the germline V gene, CDR1 is MNHNS and CDR2 is SASEGT. The sequenced part of the CDR3 DNA is TGTGCCAGCAGTGAACAAGTAGTATGGCAGGGGGGTACCTACGAG. Translation gives CASSEQVVWQGGTYE. The entire CDR3 protein is CASSEQVVWQGGTYEQYF.

With respect to this clone: Read data end 3 residues before the CDR3 end; the end is taken from the germline J gene. V is TRBV5-5 and J is TRBJ2-7, with 9 positions matching TRBD1. CDR1 SGHKS and CDR2 YYEKEE come from the germline V gene (reference sequence). The CDR3 is 14 residues long. J lost 2 bases, V lost 3 bases, and 3 bases had no gene match. The CDR3: CASSWGQGAYEQYF. The DNA read from the CDR3 is TGTGCCAGCAGCTGGGGACAGGGAGCCTACGAG.

CDR3 residues: CSVEDSYNEQFF. The CDR3 bases that were read are TGCAGTGTTGAGGACAGCTACAATGAG. This chain connects TRBV20-1 to TRBJ2-1; D possibly corresponds to TRBD1 (6 bases). From the germline J gene comes the end of the CDR3, since the read stops 3 residues before it. V dropped 7 bases and J dropped 3 bases, with 10 bases sitting between them. Germline assignment: CDR1 DFQATT and CDR2 SNEGSKA (reference sequence). CDR3 length equals 12 residues.

Remarks on this clone: The read comes to an end 3 residues before the CDR3 does, leaving the germline J gene to fill in the end. The chain carries TRBV10-3 and TRBJ2-3, with TRBD2 matching over 11 bases. The CDR3 totals 14 residues. Germline V lookup: CDR1 ENHRY, CDR2 SYGVKD. CDR3: CAISELAGVETQYF. CDR3 DNA (partial): TGTGCCATCAGTGAACTAGCGGGAGTGGAGACG.

Of note for this clone: Mismatch with germline at one junction end may stem from a read error. The read finishes 3 residues shy of the CDR3 end, and the germline J gene is used to complete it. Other nucleotide sequences in the sample specify the same CDR3. The V gene is TRBV20-1, the J gene TRBJ1-3, with TRBD1 identical over 7 bases. Germline loops: CDR1 DFQATT, CDR2 SNEGSKA (reference sequence). The CDR3 loop spans 14 amino acids. The sequenced part of the CDR3 DNA is TGCAGTGCTAGCGAACCGCAGGGGGGCAACACT. Its protein is CSASEPQGGNT. The entire CDR3 is CSASEPQGGNTIYF.

About this clone itself: The read terminates 3 residues ahead of where the CDR3 ends, so the germline J gene completes it. The V and J genes are TRBV12-5 and TRBJ2-7; D is unclear. The CDR3 loop spans 12 amino acids. Trimming took 6 bases from V and 0 from J, leaving 6 bases between them. From germline, CDR1 is LGHNT and CDR2 FRNRAP. The covered CDR3 bases are TGTGCTAGTGGGCGCACCTCCTACGAG. It is translated as CASGRTSYE. The entire CDR3 is CASGRTSYEQYF.

In the case of this clone: Coverage ceases 3 residues before the CDR3 finishes, and the germline J gene fills in the end. V is TRBV12-3 or TRBV12-4 and J is TRBJ2-2; TRBD2 matches 11 bases. There are 14 residues in the CDR3. V shed 6 bases and J 6 bases; nucleotides not matched to a gene: 3. CDR3 DNA, as far as it was read: TGTGCCAGCAGATCACTAGCGGGAGCCGGGGAG. Its translation: CASRSLAGAGE. In full, the CDR3 is CASRSLAGAGELFF.